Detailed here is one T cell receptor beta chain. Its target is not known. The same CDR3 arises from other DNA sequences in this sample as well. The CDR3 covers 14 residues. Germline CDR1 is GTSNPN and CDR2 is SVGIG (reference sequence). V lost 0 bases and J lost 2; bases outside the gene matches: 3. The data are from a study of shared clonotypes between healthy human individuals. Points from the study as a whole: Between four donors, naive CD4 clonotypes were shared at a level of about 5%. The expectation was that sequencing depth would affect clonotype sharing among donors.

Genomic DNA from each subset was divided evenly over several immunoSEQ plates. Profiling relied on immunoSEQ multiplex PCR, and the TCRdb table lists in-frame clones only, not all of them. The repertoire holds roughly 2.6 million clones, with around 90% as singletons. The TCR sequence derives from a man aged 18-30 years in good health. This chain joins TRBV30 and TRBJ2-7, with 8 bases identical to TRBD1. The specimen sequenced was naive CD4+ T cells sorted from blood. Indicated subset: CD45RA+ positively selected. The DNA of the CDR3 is TGTGCCTGGAGTGTAGGCAGGGGGCCCTACGAGCAGTACTTC. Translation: CAWSVGRGPYEQYF.